This entry concerns a single T cell receptor (beta chain). No antigen is known for it. This entry belongs to a study of cytomegalovirus exposure and HLA in healthy donors. V shed 7 bases, J shed 2 bases, and the junction held 3 bases outside the gene matches. The CDR3 spans 14 residues. Germline V gene sequence: CDR1 MGHDK, CDR2 SYGVNS. Study-wide results and limits: CMV antigen specificity of a few CMV-associated chains was confirmed in vitro.

PCR was performed using 60 Vbeta and 13 Jbeta primers. TCRdb's table, derived via immunoSEQ multiplex PCR, lists solely in-frame clones and lacks some. The table shows 50,000 to 65,000 clones, with approximately 71% occurring only once. The sequence came from a man aged 45 to 65 in good health and CMV-seropositive. The chain carries TRBV25-1 and TRBJ2-2, with 8 bases matching TRBD2. The specimen was PBMCs. CDR3 DNA: TGTGCCAGCACACTAGCGGCAAACACCGGGGAGCTGTTTTTT. Translation: CASTLAANTGELFF.